This T cell receptor (beta chain) was sequenced for a study of regulatory T cells in long-lasting Graves disease. Overall study findings and caveats: Rather than thyroid tissue, only peripheral blood underwent study. Persistent cases favored TRBV28, TRBJ1-2 and TRBJ2-5.

The germline V gene encodes CDR1 SGHKS and CDR2 YYEKEE (reference sequence). This CDR3 has 16 residues. Trimming shortened V by 5 bases and J by 2 bases, and 20 bases separated the two germline ends. Many counts were recorded for this clonotype. Its antigen is as yet unknown. Time point in this sample: newly diagnosed GD, antithyroid drugs for less than 3 months. The TCR library was made from RNA extracted from PBMCs. Guidelines of the American Thyroid Association were used to diagnose Graves' disease. Arm-PCR of CDR3 regions and iRepertoire HTBI primers were used to build TCR beta libraries. TCRdb recomputed calls from the multiplex PCR reads with MiXCR, one row per CDR3 protein. Of 500,000 or so distinct CDR3 sequences in the sample, 12% to 15% are singletons; the top ten hold about 15%. The same specimen was also included in a second study, on T cells in Graves' hyperthyroidism and ophthalmopathy. That source notes: Most thyroid-expanded clonotypes above 0.001 were also found in blood.

The chain joins TRBV5-5 to TRBJ2-7; the D gene is possibly TRBD1 (6 bases). The starting material was peripheral blood mononuclear cells (PBMCs), obtained at new diagnosis, from a patient treated with antithyroid drugs. The clonotype originates from a woman aged 45 to 65 with Graves disease. The CDR3 reads CASSPTGSSRAYEQYF. The CDR3 nucleotides read TGTGCCAGCAGTCCAACAGGGTCCTCGCGGGCCTACGAGCAGTACTTC.